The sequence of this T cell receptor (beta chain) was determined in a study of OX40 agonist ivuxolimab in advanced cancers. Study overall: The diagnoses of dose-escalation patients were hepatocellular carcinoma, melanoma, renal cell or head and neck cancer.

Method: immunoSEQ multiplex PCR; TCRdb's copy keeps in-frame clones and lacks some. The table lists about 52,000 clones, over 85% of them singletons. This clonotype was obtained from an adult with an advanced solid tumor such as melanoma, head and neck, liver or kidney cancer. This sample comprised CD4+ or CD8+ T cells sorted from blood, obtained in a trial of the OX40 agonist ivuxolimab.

CDR3 residues: CASSQEASGRSYEQYF. CDR3 coding DNA: TGCGCCAGCAGCCAAGAGGCTAGCGGGAGGAGTTACGAGCAGTACTTC. The chain combines TRBV4-1 with TRBJ2-7, with TRBD2 matching 11 bases. The CDR3 runs to 16 residues. The ends lost 0 bases at V and 4 bases at J; junction bases unmatched: 5. Germline loops: CDR1 MGHRA, CDR2 YSYEKL.